Listed below are T cell receptor beta chains from one sample, sequenced in a study of OX40 agonist ivuxolimab in advanced cancers. Sequenced by immunoSEQ multiplex PCR; TCRdb stores in-frame clones only, minus some. Here the sample spans roughly 48,000 clones, more than 75% being singletons. The material sequenced was CD4+ or CD8+ T cells sorted from blood, taken in a trial of the OX40 agonist ivuxolimab. These receptors all come from an adult with an advanced solid tumor such as melanoma, head and neck, liver or kidney cancer. Each CDR3 is given with its conserved first and last residue. Each record gives: J gene, V gene, clone size, D gene, CDR3 DNA, CDR3 protein. The D gene is left open where the match is weak. Expanded clones are given a class, and other clones once, few, many or no size at all.

TRBJ2-1,TRBV29-1,.,TRBD1,TGCAGCGTTAGGGGGCTGTTGAGGGACCGGAGTGAGCAGTTCTTC,CSVRGLLRDRSEQFF
TRBJ2-7,TRBV10-3,.,.,TGTGCCATCAGTGCTGCATCCCAAAAAACCTACGAGCAGTACTTC,CAISAASQKTYEQYF
TRBJ2-1,TRBV19,.,TRBD2,TGTGCCAGTAGTATGTCGGCGGGAGGGCCACATGAGCAGTTCTTC,CASSMSAGGPHEQFF
TRBJ1-5,TRBV4-2,.,.,TGTGCCAGCAGCCAAGAGAGTTGGGATCTAGGTCAGCCCCAGCATTTT,CASSQESWDLGQPQHF
TRBJ1-2,TRBV27,.,TRBD1,TGTGCCAGCAGTTACGGACAGGGGGATGCCTATGGCTACACCTTC,CASSYGQGDAYGYTF
TRBJ1-2,TRBV6-6,.,.,TGTGCCAGCAGTCCCGGACAGACCTATGGCTACACCTTC,CASSPGQTYGYTF
TRBJ2-1,TRBV27,.,.,TGTGCCAGCAGTCCCGCCTCCTCGAGCTCCTACAATGAGCAGTTCTTC,CASSPASSSSYNEQFF
TRBJ2-1,TRBV6-5,.,.,TGTGCCAGCACCAAACTCGACAGGACCCACAATGAGCAGTTCTTC,CASTKLDRTHNEQFF
TRBJ2-5,TRBV30,.,.,TGTGCCTGGAGTTATCAAGAGACCCAGTACTTC,CAWSYQETQYF
TRBJ1-3,TRBV4-3,.,.,TGCGCCAGCAGCCAAGATCCGGCGGGAACCTCTGGAAACACCATATATTTT,CASSQDPAGTSGNTIYF
TRBJ2-2,TRBV5-4,.,.,TGTGCCAGCAGCCTGGACACCGGGGAGCTGTTTTTT,CASSLDTGELFF
TRBJ1-2,TRBV29-1,.,.,TGCAGCGTTGATTACGGAGGGGAGATCTATGGCTACACCTTC,CSVDYGGEIYGYTF
TRBJ2-7,TRBV19,.,.,TGTGCCAGTAGTATAGTCGAGGAATCCGAGCAGTACTTC,CASSIVEESEQYF
TRBJ2-7,TRBV12-5,once,TRBD1,TGTGCTAGTGGCAGGGGACAGCTCTACGAGCAGTACTTC,CASGRGQLYEQYF
TRBJ2-1,TRBV7-8,.,.,TGTGCCAGCAGCTTAGTCGGGTCTTGGCACAATGAGCAGTTCTTC,CASSLVGSWHNEQFF
TRBJ2-1,TRBV7-2,.,TRBD2,TGTGCCAGCAGCTCACTAGCGGGGGCGGACAATGAGCAGTTCTTC,CASSSLAGADNEQFF
TRBJ2-7,TRBV5-1,.,TRBD1,TGCGCCAGCAGCCTCGGACAGGGGGCTAAAAGCGAGCAGTACTTC,CASSLGQGAKSEQYF
TRBJ2-3,TRBV13,once,TRBD1,TGTGCCAGCAGCTCCCGGGACAGGGGGCAATCAGATACGCAGTATTTT,CASSSRDRGQSDTQYF
TRBJ1-4,TRBV9,.,.,TGTGCCAGCACCGAAGGACAGCATAATGAAAAACTGTTTTTT,CASTEGQHNEKLFF
TRBJ1-2,TRBV7-8,.,.,TGTGCCAGCAGCTTAGGTCAGGGCTATGGCTACACCTTC,CASSLGQGYGYTF
TRBJ1-1,TRBV7-9,.,.,TGTGCCAGCAGCTTGGAGGGTGAAGCTTTCTTT,CASSLEGEAFF
TRBJ1-3,TRBV19,.,.,TGTGCCAGTGGGGGAGGGATCGGCCCTGGAAACACCATATATTTT,CASGGGIGPGNTIYF
TRBJ1-2,TRBV6-4,.,.,TGTGCCAGCAGTGACGGCAGGGGCTATGGCTACACCTTC,CASSDGRGYGYTF
TRBJ2-7,TRBV9,once,.,TGTGCCAGCAGCGTGACCTCGGGGGTCGACTACGAGCAGTACTTC,CASSVTSGVDYEQYF
TRBJ2-3,TRBV9,.,TRBD2,TGTGCCAGCAGCTCTCGGACTAGCGGGAGCGCAGATACGCAGTATTTT,CASSSRTSGSADTQYF
TRBJ1-2,TRBV19,.,.,TGTGCCAGTACCTCTTCCTCCGGCTATGGCTACACCTTC,CASTSSSGYGYTF
TRBJ2-2,TRBV6-1,.,.,TGTGCCAGCAGTGGCCATGGTTACGGGGATAACGGGGAGCTGTTTTTT,CASSGHGYGDNGELFF
TRBJ1-2,TRBV27,.,.,TGTGCCAGCAGTTTATCGTGGAGGGGCGATAGGGGCTACACCTTC,CASSLSWRGDRGYTF
TRBJ2-7,TRBV7-3,.,TRBD2,TGTGCCAGCAGCAATTTAGCGGGCGAGCAGTACTTC,CASSNLAGEQYF
TRBJ2-5,TRBV4-1,.,.,TGCGCCAGCAGCCAAGGAAGGAGCCAAGAGACCCAGTACTTC,CASSQGRSQETQYF
TRBJ1-2,TRBV5-4,once,TRBD1,TGTGCCAGCAGCTTAAGGGGACAGGGACGTTCTAACTATGGCTACACCTTC,CASSLRGQGRSNYGYTF
TRBJ1-2,TRBV30,.,.,TGTGCCTGGAGCCAACAGGGCTATGGCTACACCTTC,CAWSQQGYGYTF
TRBJ2-7,TRBV13,.,.,TGTGCCAGCGGGTGGTTTAGCGCCCCAGCCTACGAGCAGTACTTC,CASGWFSAPAYEQYF
TRBJ1-5,TRBV7-9,.,.,TGTGCCAGCAGCTTCGGTACAGGGTCTAATCAGCCCCAGCATTTT,CASSFGTGSNQPQHF
TRBJ2-1,TRBV7-9,.,.,TGTGCCAGCAGCTTAGGGGGATCCGAGCAGTTCTTC,CASSLGGSEQFF
TRBJ2-6,TRBV12-5,.,.,TGTGCTAGTGGTTCGGGACTCCTGAGCTCTGGGGCCAACGTCCTGACTTTC,CASGSGLLSSGANVLTF
TRBJ1-2,TRBV30,.,.,TGTGCCTGGAGAGGGGGGGTGCGTGCCTACACCTTC,CAWRGGVRAYTF
TRBJ1-5,TRBV25-1,.,.,TGTGCCAGCAGTGAATGGGGGAATCAGCCCCAGCATTTT,CASSEWGNQPQHF
TRBJ2-5,TRBV19,once,.,TGTGCCAGTAGTATAGGACGGAACCCCTCAGAGACCCAGTACTTC,CASSIGRNPSETQYF
TRBJ1-1,TRBV21-1,.,.,TGTGCCAGCAGCAACTTCAGTAGGCCTCACAGGGTTACTGAAGCTTTCTTT,CASSNFSRPHRVTEAFF
TRBJ1-2,TRBV7-9,medium-sized,.,TGTGCCAGCAGCTTGTCATGGGGGGATAACTATGGCTACACCTTC,CASSLSWGDNYGYTF
TRBJ2-7,TRBV27,.,.,TGTGCCAGCAGGCCAGAGCGCCCATCCTACGAGCAGTACTTC,CASRPERPSYEQYF
TRBJ2-2,TRBV7-2,.,.,TGTGCCAGCAGCTTTCGGAGGGGAGATTTGAACACCGGGGAGCTGTTTTTT,CASSFRRGDLNTGELFF
TRBJ2-7,TRBV5-8,.,TRBD1,TGTGCCAGCAGCTTTCGGGACAGGCGACCTTACGAGCAGTACTTC,CASSFRDRRPYEQYF
TRBJ2-7,TRBV9,few,TRBD2,TGTGCCAGCAGCGTAGCCGAGGCCGGGACTAGCGGACTTTACTTC,CASSVAEAGTSGLYF
TRBJ1-4,TRBV4-3,.,.,TGCGCCAGCAGCCGGTCAGACTTAGCAACTAATGAAAAACTGTTTTTT,CASSRSDLATNEKLFF
TRBJ2-7,TRBV27,few,TRBD2,TGTGCCAGCAGTTTATCGACTAGCGCAAGCTCCTACGAGCAGTACTTC,CASSLSTSASSYEQYF
TRBJ1-3,TRBV11-2,.,.,TGTGCCAGCGTGGGACCGGAGGTTTCTGGAAACACCATATATTTT,CASVGPEVSGNTIYF
TRBJ1-2,TRBV5-1,.,.,TGCGCCAGCAGCTTGGAGAGCCCTGCCTCTGGCTACACCTTC,CASSLESPASGYTF
TRBJ2-3,TRBV6-5,.,.,TGTGCCAGCAGTCGCGCGGGGGCCGGCACAGATACGCAGTATTTT,CASSRAGAGTDTQYF
TRBJ2-7,TRBV4-3,.,.,TGCGCCAGCAGCCAAGATAACAGCGGGCTTCTCGAGCAGTACTTC,CASSQDNSGLLEQYF